Each of the 19 T cell receptor beta chains below was sequenced from the same sample in a study of blood T cell repertoires in COVID-19. Repertoires were generated with immunoSEQ multiplex PCR, while TCRdb's copy carries only in-frame clones and drops some. The sample has more than 80,000 clones, approximately 88% seen once; the top ten hold approximately 10%. Sequencing was performed on peripheral blood. Receptors originate from a man older than 75 with acute or convalescent COVID-19.

This clone was observed a single time. This rearrangement joins TRBV5-1 to TRBJ2-7; no reliable D call. V lost 0 bases and J lost 6, with 10 bases in between. The CDR3 sequence is 13 residues long. In germline, CDR1 is SGHRS, CDR2 YFSETQ. The CDR3 reads CASSLDNKSEQYF. CDR3 sequence (DNA): TGCGCCAGCAGCTTGGATAACAAATCCGAGCAGTACTTC.

This rearrangement joins TRBV25-1 to TRBJ2-1; 7 bases match TRBD2. V gave up 6 bases and J gave up 0 bases; unmatched junction bases: 11. CDR1 and CDR2 (germline): MGHDK, SYGVNS. The CDR3 runs 17 residues. CDR3: CASRGLADQSSYNEQFF. The DNA for the CDR3 is TGTGCCAGCAGAGGGCTAGCGGACCAAAGCTCCTACAATGAGCAGTTCTTC.

This rearrangement joins TRBV4-3 to TRBJ2-7; TRBD2 matches at 9 bases. Germline CDR1 is LGHNA and CDR2 is YSLEER. The V segment lost 0 bases and the J segment 4 bases; nucleotides outside the gene matches: 7. The CDR3 spans 16 residues. CDR3 nucleotides: TGCGCCAGCAGCCAAGATTCGGGAGCGGGAGGATACGAGCAGTACTTC. It yields the protein CASSQDSGAGGYEQYF.

The chain joins TRBV11-1 to TRBJ2-2, with a tentative D call TRBD1 (5 bases). Per the germline V gene, CDR1 is SGHAT and CDR2 is FQDESV (reference sequence). The CDR3 runs 15 residues. V was pared by 4 bases and J by 5 bases, with 14 bases between. The CDR3 loop reads CASSSQGIGTGELFF. In DNA, the CDR3 is TGTGCCAGCAGCTCGCAGGGAATTGGTACCGGGGAGCTGTTTTTT.

This CDR3 reads CATSEIGSQPQHF. The DNA of the CDR3 is TGTGCCACCAGTGAGATCGGGTCTCAGCCCCAGCATTTT. The chain joins TRBV24-1 to TRBJ1-5, with no clear D. Germline V lookup: CDR1 KGHDR, CDR2 SFDVKD. The CDR3 is made up of 13 amino acids. V was trimmed by 4 bases and J by 6 bases, leaving 9 bases between them.

V is TRBV21-1 and J is TRBJ2-5; TRBD2, the table's D call, lacks a check against the DNA. TRBV21-1 is marked as a pseudogene. CDR3 length equals 11 residues. In nucleotides, the CDR3 is TGTGCCAGCAGACTTCAAGAGACCCAGTACTTC. This translates into CASRLQETQYF.

In this sample, this clone turned up once. The gene calls are TRBV18 and TRBJ1-4; D unclear. Between the trimmed V and J ends, which lost 3 bases and 0 bases, there was a span of 17 bases. Germline V gene sequence: CDR1 KGHSH, CDR2 LQKENI. The CDR3 is 18 residues long. The CDR3 nucleotides read TGTGCCAGCTCACCGCGAGGGCCCACTGTCGCAACTAATGAAAAACTGTTTTTT. As protein: CASSPRGPTVATNEKLFF.

This clone was found a few times. The V gene is TRBV2, the J gene TRBJ1-6, with no clear D. CDR1 SNHLY and CDR2 FYNNEI come from the germline V gene. The CDR3 contains 15 residues. V was cut by 1 base and J by 7 bases, with 11 bases left in between. CDR3 in DNA: TGTGCCAGCAGTGAAGTAGCAGATTCAAATTCACCCCTCCACTTT. Translating gives CASSEVADSNSPLHF.

V is TRBV14 and J is TRBJ1-2, with a tentative D call TRBD1 (5 bases). V was cut by 0 bases and J by 7 bases, with 15 bases left in between. The length of the CDR3 is 15 residues. CDR1 is SGHDN and CDR2 is FVKESK in the germline V gene. The CDR3 DNA reads as TGTGCCAGCAGCCAAGAGGTCCCAGGGCTTAGTGGCTACACCTTC. It yields the protein CASSQEVPGLSGYTF.

The chain recombines TRBV19 with TRBJ2-1, with 14 bases matching TRBD2. Germline values: CDR1 LNHDA, CDR2 SQIVND (reference sequence). V gave up 4 bases and J gave up 2 bases; unmatched junction bases: 10. The CDR3 has 19 amino acids. In nucleotides, the CDR3 is TGTGCCAGTAGTACAACTAGTGGGGGACTAGCGGGAGCCTACAATGAGCAGTTCTTC. This encodes CASSTTSGGLAGAYNEQFF.

This chain uses TRBV11-2 with TRBJ2-3; TRBD2 matches at 13 bases. Germline trimming cut 1 base from V and 4 bases from J; bases unmatched to any gene: 5. In germline, CDR1 is SGHAT, CDR2 FQNNGV. This CDR3 is 17 amino acids long. The CDR3 is CASSLGRTSGGADTQYF. The CDR3 region has the DNA TGTGCCAGCAGCTTAGGCCGGACTAGCGGGGGCGCAGATACGCAGTATTTT.

The chain couples TRBV30 to TRBJ1-1; tentative D call: TRBD1 (5 bases). Trimming removed 2 bases from V and 3 bases from J, with 19 bases in between. This CDR3 contains 16 residues. Germline loops: CDR1 GTSNPN, CDR2 SVGIG (reference sequence). CDR3 sequence: CAWSPAGAGGYTEAFF. DNA for the CDR3: TGTGCCTGGAGTCCGGCAGGCGCCGGGGGGTACACTGAAGCTTTCTTT.

V usage is TRBV7-9 and J usage is TRBJ2-1, with unresolved D. V lost 0 bases to trimming and J lost 7 bases, with 7 bases between them. This CDR3 is built from 13 residues. CDR1 is SEHNR, CDR2 FQNEAQ, per germline (reference sequence). Here the CDR3 DNA reads TGTGCCAGCAGCTTAGCGGTGGCTAATGAGCAGTTCTTC. Its protein is CASSLAVANEQFF.

The chain is built from TRBV28 and TRBJ1-2; 7 bases map to TRBD1. The CDR3 has 14 amino acids. With 8 bases clipped from V and 4 bases from J, the junction kept 10 bases outside the gene matches. Germline CDR1 reads MDHEN; CDR2 reads SYDVKM. CDR3 DNA sequence: TGTGCCAGCCGCGTAGGGGGCGAGGGCTATGGCTACACCTTC. Translated: CASRVGGEGYGYTF.

The rearrangement links TRBV6-5 to TRBJ2-7, with D tentatively TRBD1 (5 bases). V was clipped by 0 bases and J by 1 base, with 7 bases between them. This CDR3 is built from 14 residues. Germline lookup yields CDR1 MNHEY and CDR2 SVGAGI. CDR3 amino acids: CASSYSRESYEQYF. Written as DNA, the CDR3 is TGTGCCAGCAGTTACTCCAGGGAATCCTACGAGCAGTACTTC.

This chain links TRBV28 with TRBJ2-1; 9 nucleotides match TRBD2. CDR3 size: 16 residues. V lost 5 bases to trimming and J lost 13 bases; unmatched junction nucleotides: 18. Per the germline V gene, CDR1 is MDHEN and CDR2 is SYDVKM. This chain's CDR3 is CASSQPREGLTSGQFF. The CDR3 bases are TGTGCCAGCAGTCAACCCAGGGAGGGACTGACTAGCGGACAGTTCTTC.

The chain couples TRBV18 to TRBJ1-4; tentatively, D is TRBD1 (6 bases). The CDR3 covers 17 residues. V was cut by 3 bases and J by 8 bases, with 22 bases left in between. Germline CDR1 is KGHSH and CDR2 is LQKENI. CDR3 DNA sequence: TGTGCCAGCTCACCTTCAGGGGCCGGAGCCCGGACCGAAAAACTGTTTTTT. This translates into CASSPSGAGARTEKLFF.

The chain employs TRBV6-2 or TRBV6-3 and TRBJ1-2; D remains unclear. V shed 1 base and J shed 8 bases, with 11 bases lying between them. Germline V gives CDR1 MNHEY, CDR2 SVGEGT. This CDR3 comprises 13 residues. CDR3 bases: TGTGCCAGCAGTTACTACCTGGAGAACGGCTACACCTTC. It is translated as CASSYYLENGYTF.

The sample holds one count of this clone. V usage is TRBV20-1 and J usage is TRBJ1-2, with a tentative D call TRBD1 (6 bases). CDR3 length: 12 residues. Germline lookup yields CDR1 DFQATT and CDR2 SNEGSKA (reference sequence). V lost 3 bases to trimming and J lost 8 bases, with 13 bases between them. The CDR3 DNA is TGCAGTGCTAGTGAAAAGGGGGAAGGCTACACCTTC. Its protein is CSASEKGEGYTF.